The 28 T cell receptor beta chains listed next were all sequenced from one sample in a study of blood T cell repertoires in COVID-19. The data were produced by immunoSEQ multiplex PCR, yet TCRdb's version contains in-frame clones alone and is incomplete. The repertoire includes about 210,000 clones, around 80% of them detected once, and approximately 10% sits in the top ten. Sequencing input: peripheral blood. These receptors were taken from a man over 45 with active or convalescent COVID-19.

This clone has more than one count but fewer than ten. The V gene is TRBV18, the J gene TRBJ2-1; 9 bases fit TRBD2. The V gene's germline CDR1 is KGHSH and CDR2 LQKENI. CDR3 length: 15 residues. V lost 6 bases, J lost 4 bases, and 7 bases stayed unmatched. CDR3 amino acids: CASSYRLAVYNEQFF. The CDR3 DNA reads TGTGCCAGCTCTTACAGACTAGCGGTATACAATGAGCAGTTCTTC. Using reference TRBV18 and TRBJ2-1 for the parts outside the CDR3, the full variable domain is NAGVMQNPRHLVRRRGQEARLRCSPMKGHSHVYWYRQLPEEGLKFMVYLQKENIIDESGMPKERFSAEFPKEGPSILRIQQVVRGDSAAYFCASSYRLAVYNEQFFGPGTRLTVL.

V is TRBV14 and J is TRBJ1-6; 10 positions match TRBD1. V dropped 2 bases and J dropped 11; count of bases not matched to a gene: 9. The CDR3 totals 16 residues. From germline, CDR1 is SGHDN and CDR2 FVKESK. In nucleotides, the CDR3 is TGTGCCAGCAGCCAAAGGTGGGGGACAGGGGCAGCACCCCTCCACTTT. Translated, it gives CASSQRWGTGAAPLHF.

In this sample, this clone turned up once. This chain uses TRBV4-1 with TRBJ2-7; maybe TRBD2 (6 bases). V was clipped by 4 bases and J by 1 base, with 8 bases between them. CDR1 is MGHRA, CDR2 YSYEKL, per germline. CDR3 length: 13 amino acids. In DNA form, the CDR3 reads TGCGCCAGCAGCCTAGCGGTGTCCTACGAGCAGTACTTC. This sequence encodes CASSLAVSYEQYF.

The CDR3 here is CASSRQGMDEQFF. The CDR3 DNA is TGTGCCAGCAGCCGACAGGGGATGGATGAGCAGTTCTTC. The chain combines TRBV7-3 with TRBJ2-1; TRBD1 matches 8 bases. The CDR3 has 13 residues. The V gene end was trimmed by 5 bases and the J gene end by 8 bases; junction bases not matched to a gene: 5. Germline loops: CDR1 SGHTA, CDR2 FQGTGA. Full variable domain (rest looked up from reference TRBV7-3 and TRBJ2-1): GAGVSQTPSNKVTEKGKYVELRCDPISGHTALYWYRQSLGQGPEFLIYFQGTGAADDSGLPNDRFFAVRPEGSVSTLKIQRTERGDSAVYLCASSRQGMDEQFFGPGTRLTVL.

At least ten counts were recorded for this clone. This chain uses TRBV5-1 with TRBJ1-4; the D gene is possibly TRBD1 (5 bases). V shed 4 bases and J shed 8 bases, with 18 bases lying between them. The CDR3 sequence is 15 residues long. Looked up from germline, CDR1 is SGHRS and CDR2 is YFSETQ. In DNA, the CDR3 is TGCGCCAGCAGCCCGGCCCCGGGGGTCGAAGAAAAACTGTTTTTT. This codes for CASSPAPGVEEKLFF.

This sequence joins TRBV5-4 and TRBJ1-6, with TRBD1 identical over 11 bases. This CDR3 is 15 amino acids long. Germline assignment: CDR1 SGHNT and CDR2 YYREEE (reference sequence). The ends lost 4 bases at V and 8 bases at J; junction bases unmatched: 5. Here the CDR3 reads CASSTGTGGDSPLHF. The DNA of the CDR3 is TGTGCCAGCAGCACCGGGACAGGGGGTGATTCACCCCTCCACTTT. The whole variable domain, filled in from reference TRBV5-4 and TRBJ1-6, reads ETGVTQSPTHLIKTRGQQVTLRCSSQSGHNTVSWYQQALGQGPQFIFQYYREEENGRGNFPPRFSGLQFPNYSSELNVNALELDDSALYLCASSTGTGGDSPLHFGNGTRLTVT.

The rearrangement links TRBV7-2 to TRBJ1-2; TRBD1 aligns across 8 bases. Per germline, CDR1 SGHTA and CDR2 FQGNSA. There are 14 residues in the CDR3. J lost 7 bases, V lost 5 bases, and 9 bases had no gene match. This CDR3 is CASSPGQGSGGYTF. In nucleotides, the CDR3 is TGTGCCAGCAGCCCCGGACAGGGTTCGGGTGGCTACACCTTC.

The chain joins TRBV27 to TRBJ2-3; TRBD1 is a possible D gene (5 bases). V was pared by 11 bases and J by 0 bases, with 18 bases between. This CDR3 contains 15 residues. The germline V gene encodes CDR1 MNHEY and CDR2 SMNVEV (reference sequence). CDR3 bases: TGTGCCTCGACGGAAGGGGTCACTAGCACAGATACGCAGTATTTT. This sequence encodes CASTEGVTSTDTQYF.

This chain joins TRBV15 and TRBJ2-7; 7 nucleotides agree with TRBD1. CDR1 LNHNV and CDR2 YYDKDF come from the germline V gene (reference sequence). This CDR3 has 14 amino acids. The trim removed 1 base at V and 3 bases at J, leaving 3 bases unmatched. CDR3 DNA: TGTGCCACCAGCAGAGTGTCAGGGGGCTACGAGCAGTACTTC. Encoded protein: CATSRVSGGYEQYF.

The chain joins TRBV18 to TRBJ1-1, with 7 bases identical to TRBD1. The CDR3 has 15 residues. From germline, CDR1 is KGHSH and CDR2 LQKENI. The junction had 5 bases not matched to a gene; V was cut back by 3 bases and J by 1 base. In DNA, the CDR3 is TGTGCCAGCTCACCCGGGACAGCTAGGAACACTGAAGCTTTCTTT. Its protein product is CASSPGTARNTEAFF.

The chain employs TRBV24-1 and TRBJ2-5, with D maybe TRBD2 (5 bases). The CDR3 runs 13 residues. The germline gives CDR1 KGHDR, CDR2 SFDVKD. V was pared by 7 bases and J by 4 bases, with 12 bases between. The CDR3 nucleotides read TGTGCCACCAGAAACGGGATCGGAGAGACCCAGTACTTC. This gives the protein CATRNGIGETQYF.

Written as DNA, the CDR3 is TGTGCCAGTAGTAGCGACAGGGTTGGTGAAAAACTGTTTTTT. As protein: CASSSDRVGEKLFF. The genes are TRBV19 and TRBJ1-4; 7 bases align to TRBD1. CDR3 length: 14 residues. V was clipped by 4 bases and J by 7 bases; unmatched bases: 6. Germline CDR1 reads LNHDA; CDR2 reads SQIVND (reference sequence).

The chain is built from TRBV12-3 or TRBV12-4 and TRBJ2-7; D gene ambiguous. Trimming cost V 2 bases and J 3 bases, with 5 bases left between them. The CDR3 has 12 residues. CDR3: CASSLSHYEQYF. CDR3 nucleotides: TGTGCCAGCAGTTTATCCCACTACGAGCAGTACTTC.

CDR3 in amino acids: CASSAQGQTNPTNYGYTF. The DNA for the CDR3 is TGTGCCAGCAGCGCGCAGGGACAGACAAATCCCACTAACTATGGCTACACCTTC. The genes are TRBV9 and TRBJ1-2, with 7 positions matching TRBD1. The CDR3 is made up of 18 amino acids. Trimming removed 3 bases from V and 0 bases from J; junction bases left unmatched: 14. The germline CDR1 and CDR2 sequences are SGDLS and YYNGEE.

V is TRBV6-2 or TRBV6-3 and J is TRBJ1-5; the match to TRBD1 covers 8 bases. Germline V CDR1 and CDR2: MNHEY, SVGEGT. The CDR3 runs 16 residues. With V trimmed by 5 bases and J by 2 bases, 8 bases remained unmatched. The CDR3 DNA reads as TGTGCCAGCAGTGCAGGGGGCGCTCCCGGCAATCAGCCCCAGCATTTT. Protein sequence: CASSAGGAPGNQPQHF.

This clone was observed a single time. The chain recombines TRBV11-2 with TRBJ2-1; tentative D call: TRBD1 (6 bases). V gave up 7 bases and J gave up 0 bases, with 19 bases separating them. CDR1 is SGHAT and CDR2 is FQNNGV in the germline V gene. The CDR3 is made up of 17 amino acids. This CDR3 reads CASTQIPGQSSYNEQFF. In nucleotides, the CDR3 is TGTGCCAGCACCCAGATCCCGGGACAAAGCTCCTACAATGAGCAGTTCTTC. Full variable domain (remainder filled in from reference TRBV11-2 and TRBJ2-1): EAGVAQSPRYKIIEKRQSVAFWCNPISGHATLYWYQQILGQGPKLLIQFQNNGVVDDSQLPKDRFSAERLKGVDSTLKIQPAKLEDSAVYLCASTQIPGQSSYNEQFFGPGTRLTVL.

The CDR3 sequence: CASSQYLNLANTGELFF. The CDR3 nucleotides are TGCGCCAGCAGCCAATACTTAAACCTAGCGAACACCGGGGAGCTGTTTTTT. The chain carries TRBV4-1 and TRBJ2-2; D unresolved. The CDR3 is 17 residues long. The germline gives CDR1 MGHRA, CDR2 YSYEKL. The V end lost 2 bases, the J end lost 0 bases, and 13 bases lay between the germline ends.

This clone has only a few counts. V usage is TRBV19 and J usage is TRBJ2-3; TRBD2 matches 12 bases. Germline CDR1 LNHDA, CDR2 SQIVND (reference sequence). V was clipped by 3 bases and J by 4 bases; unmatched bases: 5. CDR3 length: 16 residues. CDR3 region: CASSMTGTSGPDTQYF. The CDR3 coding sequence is TGTGCCAGTAGTATGACAGGGACTAGCGGGCCAGATACGCAGTATTTT.

CDR3 bases: TGTGCCAGCAGCTTAGAGTCCCTTCCAGAGACCCAGTACTTC. Its translation is CASSLESLPETQYF. This chain uses TRBV11-2 with TRBJ2-5, with no clear D. The length of the CDR3 is 14 residues. Germline CDR1 and CDR2: SGHAT and FQNNGV. Trimming took off 0 bases at V and 4 bases at J, with 9 bases between the two ends.

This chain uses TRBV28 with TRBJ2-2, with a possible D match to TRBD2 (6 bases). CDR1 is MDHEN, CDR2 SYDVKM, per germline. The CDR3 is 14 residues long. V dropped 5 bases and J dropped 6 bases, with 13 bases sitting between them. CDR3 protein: CASSTNREPGELFF. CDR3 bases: TGTGCCAGCAGTACCAACCGGGAGCCCGGGGAGCTGTTTTTT.

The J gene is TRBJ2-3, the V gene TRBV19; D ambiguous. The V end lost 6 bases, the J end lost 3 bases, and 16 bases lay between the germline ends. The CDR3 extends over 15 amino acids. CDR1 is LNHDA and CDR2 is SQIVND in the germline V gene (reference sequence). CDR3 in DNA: TGTGCCAGTAGCAGTACTGACATTGTTACAGATACGCAGTATTTT. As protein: CASSSTDIVTDTQYF.

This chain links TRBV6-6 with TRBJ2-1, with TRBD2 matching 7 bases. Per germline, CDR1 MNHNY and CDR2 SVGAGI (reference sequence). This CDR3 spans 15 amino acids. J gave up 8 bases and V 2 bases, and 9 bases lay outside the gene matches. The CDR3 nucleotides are TGTGCCAGCAGTTACATGGGGGGGGTTTCGTATGAGCAGTTCTTC. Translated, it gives CASSYMGGVSYEQFF.

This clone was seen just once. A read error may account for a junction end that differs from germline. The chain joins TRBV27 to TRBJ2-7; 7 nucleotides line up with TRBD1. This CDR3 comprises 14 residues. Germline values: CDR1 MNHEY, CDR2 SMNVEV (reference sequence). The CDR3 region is CAGSFSWTGSEQYF. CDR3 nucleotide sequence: TGTGCCGGCAGTTTTTCCTGGACAGGCAGCGAGCAGTACTTC.

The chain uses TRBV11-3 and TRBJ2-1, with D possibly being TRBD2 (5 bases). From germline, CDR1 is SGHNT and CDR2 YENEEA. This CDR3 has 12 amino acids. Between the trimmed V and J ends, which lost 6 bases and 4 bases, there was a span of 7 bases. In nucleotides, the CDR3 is TGTGCCAGCAGTCGGGGATACAATGAGCAGTTCTTC. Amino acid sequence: CASSRGYNEQFF.

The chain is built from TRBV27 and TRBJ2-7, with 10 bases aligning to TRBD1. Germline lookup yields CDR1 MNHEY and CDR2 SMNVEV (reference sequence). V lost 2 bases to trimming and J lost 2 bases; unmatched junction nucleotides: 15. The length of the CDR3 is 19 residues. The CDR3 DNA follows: TGTGCCAGCAGTTTACCCATCGCCGTGGGACAGGGGATCGCCTACGAGCAGTACGTC. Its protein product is CASSLPIAVGQGIAYEQYV.

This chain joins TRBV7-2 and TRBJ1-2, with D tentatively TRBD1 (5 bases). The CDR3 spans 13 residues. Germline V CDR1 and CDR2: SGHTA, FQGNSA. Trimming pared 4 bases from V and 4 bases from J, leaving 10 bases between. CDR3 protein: CASSSGRGYGYTF. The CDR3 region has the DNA TGTGCCAGCAGCTCGGGGAGGGGCTATGGCTACACCTTC.

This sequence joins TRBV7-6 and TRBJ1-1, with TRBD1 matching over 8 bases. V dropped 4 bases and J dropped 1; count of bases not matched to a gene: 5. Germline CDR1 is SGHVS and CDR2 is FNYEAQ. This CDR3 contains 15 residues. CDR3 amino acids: CASSSGQGGNTEAFF. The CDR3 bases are TGTGCCAGCAGCTCAGGACAGGGAGGGAACACTGAAGCTTTCTTT.

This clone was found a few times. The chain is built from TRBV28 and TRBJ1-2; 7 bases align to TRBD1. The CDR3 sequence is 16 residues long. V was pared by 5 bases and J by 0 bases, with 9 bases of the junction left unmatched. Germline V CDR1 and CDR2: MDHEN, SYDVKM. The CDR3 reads CASSKNRGLANYGYTF. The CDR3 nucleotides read TGTGCCAGCAGTAAGAACAGGGGATTAGCTAACTATGGCTACACCTTC.